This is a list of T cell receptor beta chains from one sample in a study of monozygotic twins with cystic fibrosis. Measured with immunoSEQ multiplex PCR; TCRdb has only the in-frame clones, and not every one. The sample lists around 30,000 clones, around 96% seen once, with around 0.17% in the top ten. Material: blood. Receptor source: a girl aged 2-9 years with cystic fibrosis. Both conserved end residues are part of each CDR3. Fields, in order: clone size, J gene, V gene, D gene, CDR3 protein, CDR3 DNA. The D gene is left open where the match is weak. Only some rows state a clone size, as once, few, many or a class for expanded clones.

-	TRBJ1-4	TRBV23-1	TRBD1	CASSQKAGTTGIGEKLFF	TGCGCCAGCAGTCAAAAGGCAGGGACGACAGGGATTGGTGAAAAACTGTTTTTT
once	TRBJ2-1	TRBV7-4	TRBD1	CASSYRQGGNEQFF	TGTGCCAGCAGCTACAGACAGGGTGGGAATGAGCAGTTCTTC
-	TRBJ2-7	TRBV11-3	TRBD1	CASSTYRGTYEQYF	TGTGCCAGCAGCACGTACAGGGGAACCTACGAGCAGTACTTC
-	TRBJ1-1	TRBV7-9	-	CASSLNFGKWNTEAFF	TGTGCCAGCAGCTTAAACTTCGGTAAGTGGAACACTGAAGCTTTCTTT
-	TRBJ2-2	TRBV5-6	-	CASSLLGLNTGELFF	TGTGCCAGCAGCTTGTTAGGCCTAAACACCGGGGAGCTGTTTTTT
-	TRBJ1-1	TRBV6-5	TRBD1	CASSSGGSTEAFF	TGTGCCAGCAGTTCAGGGGGTAGCACTGAAGCTTTCTTT
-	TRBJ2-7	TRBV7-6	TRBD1	CASSHHRGEQYF	TGTGCCAGCAGCCACCACAGGGGCGAGCAGTACTTC
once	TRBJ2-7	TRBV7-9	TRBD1	CASSQGAEQYF	TGTGCCAGCAGCCAGGGGGCCGAGCAGTACTTC
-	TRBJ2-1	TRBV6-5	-	CASRTGSSLFNEQFF	TGTGCCAGCCGAACCGGGAGCTCCCTATTCAATGAGCAGTTCTTC
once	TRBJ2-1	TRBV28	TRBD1	CASSLYHSGTGYNEQFF	TGTGCCAGCAGTTTATATCACTCAGGGACAGGGTACAATGAGCAGTTCTTC
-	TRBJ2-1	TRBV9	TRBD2	CASSEIAGGVYNEQFF	TGTGCCAGCAGCGAGATAGCGGGAGGGGTCTACAATGAGCAGTTCTTC
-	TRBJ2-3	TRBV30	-	CAWSVGGHTADTQYF	TGTGCCTGGAGTGTTGGGGGTCATACGGCAGATACGCAGTATTTT
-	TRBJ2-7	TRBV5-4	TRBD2	CASSLPGLAGGQSEQYF	TGTGCCAGCAGCTTGCCGGGACTAGCGGGAGGGCAGAGCGAGCAGTACTTC
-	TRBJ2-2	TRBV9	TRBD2	CASSPVGPSTSGHGELFF	TGTGCCAGCAGCCCGGTGGGCCCTTCGACTAGCGGACACGGGGAGCTGTTTTTT
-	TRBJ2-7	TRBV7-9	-	CASSSLGEQYF	TGTGCCAGCAGCTCTCTGGGTGAGCAGTACTTC
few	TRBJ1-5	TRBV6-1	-	CASSDGEGNQPQHF	TGTGCCAGCAGTGATGGTGAAGGCAATCAGCCCCAGCATTTT
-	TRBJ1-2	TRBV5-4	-	CASRFVQTRRESYGYTF	TGTGCCAGCAGGTTTGTTCAGACCCGTAGGGAGAGCTATGGCTACACCTTC
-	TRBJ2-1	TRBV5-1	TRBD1	CASSRRDRRNEQFF	TGCGCCAGCAGCCGGCGGGACAGGAGGAATGAGCAGTTCTTC
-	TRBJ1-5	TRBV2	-	CASSERLISNQPQHF	TGTGCCAGCAGTGAGCGGCTGATTAGCAATCAGCCCCAGCATTTT
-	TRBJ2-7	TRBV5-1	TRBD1	CASSVGQGAVYEQYF	TGCGCCAGCAGCGTCGGACAGGGGGCCGTCTACGAGCAGTACTTC
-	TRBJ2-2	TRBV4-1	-	CASSQLSGNTGELFF	TGCGCCAGCAGCCAACTTAGCGGGAACACCGGGGAGCTGTTTTTT
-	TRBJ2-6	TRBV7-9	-	CASSAAGANVLTF	TGTGCCAGCAGCGCAGCTGGGGCCAACGTCCTGACTTTC
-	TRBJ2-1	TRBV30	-	CAWSRSGLLGNEQFF	TGTGCCTGGAGTCGGTCGGGGTTGTTGGGCAATGAGCAGTTCTTC
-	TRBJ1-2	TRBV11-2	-	CASSPTAIYGYTF	TGTGCCAGCAGCCCCACAGCTATCTATGGCTACACCTTC
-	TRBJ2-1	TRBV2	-	CASSYKASAYNEQFF	TGTGCCAGCAGTTACAAGGCCAGCGCCTACAATGAGCAGTTCTTC
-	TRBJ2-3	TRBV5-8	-	CASSWGTRTDTQYF	TGTGCCAGCAGCTGGGGGACTCGCACAGATACGCAGTATTTT
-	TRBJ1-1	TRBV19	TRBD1	CASSLQGGNTEAFF	TGTGCCAGTAGCTTACAGGGGGGGAACACTGAAGCTTTCTTT
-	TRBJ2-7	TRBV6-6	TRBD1	CASSYRRTGAVYEQYF	TGTGCCAGCAGTTACCGAAGGACAGGGGCCGTGTACGAGCAGTACTTC
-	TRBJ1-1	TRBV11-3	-	CASSASRAGVAFF	TGTGCCAGCAGCGCTTCCAGGGCTGGGGTAGCTTTCTTT
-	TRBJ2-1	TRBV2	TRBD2	CAPGASGRNEQFF	TGTGCCCCCGGGGCTAGCGGGAGGAACGAGCAGTTCTTC
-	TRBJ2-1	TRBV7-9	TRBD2	CASSSGLAQSNEQFF	TGTGCCAGCAGCTCGGGACTAGCGCAGTCCAATGAGCAGTTCTTC
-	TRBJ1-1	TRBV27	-	CASSPGARTEAFF	TGTGCCAGCTCTCCAGGGGCGAGGACTGAAGCTTTCTTT
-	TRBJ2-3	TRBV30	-	CAWSGNGISGDTQYF	TGTGCCTGGAGTGGAAACGGGATATCAGGAGATACGCAGTATTTT
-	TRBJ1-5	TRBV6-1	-	CASSGLGGVVNQPQHF	TGTGCCAGCAGTGGCTTAGGGGGGGTAGTCAATCAGCCCCAGCATTTT
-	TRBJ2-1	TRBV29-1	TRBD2	CSVDWVGLAGVGYNEQFF	TGCAGCGTTGATTGGGTGGGGCTAGCGGGAGTTGGCTACAATGAGCAGTTCTTC
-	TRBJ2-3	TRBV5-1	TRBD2	CASTPGPGGTDTQYF	TGCGCCAGCACCCCCGGGCCGGGAGGAACAGATACGCAGTATTTT
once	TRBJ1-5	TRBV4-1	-	CASSQDRGSFWPQHF	TGCGCCAGCAGCCAAGATCGCGGCAGCTTCTGGCCCCAGCATTTT
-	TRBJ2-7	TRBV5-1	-	CASSLGGSRPYEQYF	TGCGCCAGCAGCTTGGGAGGGTCGCGTCCCTACGAGCAGTACTTC
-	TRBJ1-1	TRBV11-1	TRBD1	CASSRDRGHRAFF	TGTGCCAGCAGCCGGGACAGGGGTCATCGTGCTTTCTTT
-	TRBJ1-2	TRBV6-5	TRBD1	CASSYSGTGGGYTF	TGTGCCAGCAGTTACTCCGGGACAGGGGGAGGCTACACCTTC
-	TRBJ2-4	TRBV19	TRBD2	CASSIRLAGGPKAKNIQYF	TGTGCCAGTAGTATCCGATTGGCGGGAGGGCCGAAGGCCAAAAACATTCAGTACTTC
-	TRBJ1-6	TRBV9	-	CASSVSGGNSPLHF	TGTGCCAGCAGCGTTAGTGGGGGGAATTCACCCCTCCACTTT
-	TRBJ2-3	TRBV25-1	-	CASSFLQPGGTDTQYF	TGTGCCAGCAGTTTTCTACAGCCTGGGGGCACAGATACGCAGTATTTT
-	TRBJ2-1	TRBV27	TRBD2	CASSSGGPSLF	TGTGCCAGCAGTTCGGGAGGGCCGTCACTCTTC
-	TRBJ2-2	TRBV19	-	CASSNAVAANTGELFF	TGTGCCAGTAGTAACGCAGTTGCGGCGAACACCGGGGAGCTGTTTTTT
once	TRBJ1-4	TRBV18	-	CASSPNLDEKLFF	TGTGCCAGCTCACCGAACCTGGACGAAAAACTGTTTTTT
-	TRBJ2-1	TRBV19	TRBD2	CASSIRLAGAYNEQFF	TGTGCCAGTAGTATCCGACTAGCGGGAGCCTACAATGAGCAGTTCTTC
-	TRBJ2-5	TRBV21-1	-	CASSNGRRGRTGSETQYF	TGTGCCAGCAGCAATGGTCGGAGGGGTCGGACAGGGTCGGAGACCCAGTACTTC
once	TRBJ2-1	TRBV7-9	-	CASSLWEAGPYNEQFF	TGTGCCAGCAGCTTATGGGAGGCGGGACCCTACAATGAGCAGTTCTTC
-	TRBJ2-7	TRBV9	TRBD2	CASSVAGTNTYEQYF	TGTGCCAGCAGCGTAGCTGGGACTAACACCTACGAGCAGTACTTC
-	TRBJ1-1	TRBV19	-	CASSIGKTNTEAFF	TGTGCCAGTAGTATTGGCAAGACGAACACTGAAGCTTTCTTT